This entry describes one TCR beta chain. Its antigen specificity is not known. No much larger clonotype is one base removed from it; base qualities were not supplied. This specimen's time point label, per the study, means: patch test 1, 2 weeks after DPC sensitization. The treatment or condition label on this specimen signifies: therapeutic diphenylcyclopropenone sensitization with weekly scalp DPC. At every patch-test visit, the blood draw took place before the patch test was put on. Eligible patients were aged 18 to 70, diagnosed with alopecia, deemed suitable for DPC therapy, and excluded if pregnant. Total RNA was isolated from unfractionated whole blood collected in Tempus Blood RNA tubes. Libraries were prepared through RACE. The sample was run on a NextSeq 500. During library preparation, unique molecular identifiers were attached to individual cDNA molecules so that TCRs could be counted quantitatively and reproducibly. For every blood RNA sample, sequencing covered both the TCR alpha and TCR beta chains. Under the source paper's analysis protocol: The median number of TCRs per sample was over 95,000, ranging from about 20,000 to 750,000. The Decombinator software suite was used to annotate the V, J and CDR3 of the TCR reads. For PS versus PT1 abundance plots, all samples were subsampled to the same number of TCRs (28,000). TCRs were defined as expanded if absent before sensitization and observed at least eight times at the 2-week time point. Starting from the raw public reads, TCRdb applied fastp trimming at Q25, assembled clones with MiXCR and retained in-frame beta chains. Rows with a matching CDR3 protein are joined into one entry that keeps the most common DNA and genes. These V and J calls derive from TCRdb rather than the authors' analysis. The sample yields roughly 180,000 distinct CDR3 sequences; about a fifth were counted once. The biggest ten clones account for about 7% of the sample.

These data are taken from a study of human T cells and chemical hapten exposure listed by TCRdb under 2021. Background for the entire study: For sensitization, 2% DPC in acetone was applied to an approximately 2 cm by approximately 2 cm area of upper inner arm skin. Patients additionally received weekly therapeutic DPC doses to the scalp throughout the roughly 26-week study period. Blood samples were taken from patients before sensitization (week 0) and then at 2, 6 and about 24 weeks after DPC sensitization. For TCR sequencing, blood came from over 25 alopecia patients at anywhere from one to four time points (pre-sensitization, 2, 6 and 24 weeks). Most of the patients in the cohort were female, and the cohort covered alopecia areata with under or over 50% scalp involvement, alopecia totalis and alopecia universalis. The study tracked peripheral blood TCR repertoire changes in vivo during primary and secondary sensitization to the hapten diphenylcyclopropenone (DPC) in alopecia patients. Patch tests used Finn chambers with 0.01% DPC on the upper back, scored after 6 days by International Contact Dermatitis Research Group standards. Libraries were pooled for sequencing, and per-sample TCR yields varied mainly because of small differences in library volumes within the pool.

From the germline V gene (reference sequence), CDR1 is LNHDA and CDR2 is SQIVND. V gives up 4 bases and J gives up 2 bases, and the segment between their germline ends measures 13 bases. The CDR3 goes from the cysteine to the phenylalanine over 15 residues. Only the CDR3 part of the read is kept: 45 bases, read in frame from the first base. General study outcomes and caveats: Patch test score was positively correlated with the number of PT1 expanded TCRs, with significance at thresholds 8, 16 and 32 but not at 4. Significantly more large CDR3 similarity clusters were formed by expanded TCRs than by pre-sensitization or healthy control sets, consistent with antigen-driven responses. Because every patient had alopecia, a presumed autoimmune disease, the patients' immune response might differ from that of healthy individuals. DPC sensitization did not change how many TCRs were above 1 in 1000 frequency, and no evidence was found of alterations in global repertoire structure. After repeated subsampling, changes were observed in the strength of the expansion versus patch-test correlation and in the threshold at which the correlation became significant.

The receptor comes from a woman aged 50 to 65 with alopecia areata. Some clones in this sample may be carry-over from other donors' samples. The chain employs TRBV19 and TRBJ2-3, with a tentative D gene TRBD2 over 6 matching bases. The sample here was whole blood, taken in connection with sensitization to the hapten diphenylcyclopropenone (DPC). The CDR3 in this case is CASSTTPGDTDTQYF. The DNA sequence is as follows: TGTGCCAGTAGTACAACCCCGGGAGACACAGATACGCAGTATTTT. Where the CDR3 stops, the reference TRBV19 and TRBJ2-3 genes take over; the full variable domain is DGGITQSPKYLFRKEGQNVTLSCEQNLNHDAMYWYRQDPGQGLRLIYYSQIVNDFQKGDIAEGYSVSREKKESFPLTVTSAQKNPTAFYLCASSTTPGDTDTQYFGPGTRLTVL.